The source of this T cell receptor (beta chain) is a study of blood T cell repertoires in COVID-19. Study-level background: Samples representing acute and convalescent COVID-19 were sourced from the United States, Italy and Spain.

Original data processing: Amplification from reference gene primers served as the basis for estimated nucleated cell counts. Method: immunoSEQ multiplex PCR; TCRdb's copy keeps in-frame clones and lacks some. V and J calls and clone size are those listed in that table; D and trimming were worked out from the DNA. Counted here are some 110,000 clones, roughly 80% occurring once; the ten biggest clones make up more than 20%. Trimming removed 6 bases from V and 3 bases from J; junction bases left unmatched: 10. Looked up from germline, CDR1 is SGHTS and CDR2 is YDEGEE. This CDR3 spans 15 amino acids. Sequences were obtained from peripheral blood. The chain joins TRBV5-8 to TRBJ2-7; 9 nucleotides match TRBD2. The receptor's source is a man aged 55 to 70 with acute or convalescent COVID-19. The CDR3 region is CASTPPGTSNYEQYF. In DNA form, the CDR3 reads TGTGCCAGCACCCCCCCCGGGACTAGCAACTACGAGCAGTACTTC.